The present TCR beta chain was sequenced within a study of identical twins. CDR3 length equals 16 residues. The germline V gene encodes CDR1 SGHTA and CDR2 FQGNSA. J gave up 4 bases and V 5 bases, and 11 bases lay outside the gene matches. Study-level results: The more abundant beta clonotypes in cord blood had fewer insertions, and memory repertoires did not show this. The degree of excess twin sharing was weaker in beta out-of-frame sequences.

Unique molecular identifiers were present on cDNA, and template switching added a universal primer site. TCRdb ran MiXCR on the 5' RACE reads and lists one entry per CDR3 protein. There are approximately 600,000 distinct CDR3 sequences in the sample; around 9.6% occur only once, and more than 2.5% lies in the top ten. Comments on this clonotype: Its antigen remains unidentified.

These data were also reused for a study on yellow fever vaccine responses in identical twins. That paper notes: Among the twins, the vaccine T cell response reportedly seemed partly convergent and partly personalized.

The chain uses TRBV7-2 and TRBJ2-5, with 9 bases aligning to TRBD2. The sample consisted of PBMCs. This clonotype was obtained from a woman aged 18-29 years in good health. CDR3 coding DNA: TGTGCCAGCAGCCCCCCGGGGCTAGCGGGATCAGAGACCCAGTACTTC. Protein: CASSPPGLAGSETQYF.